The rows below give T cell receptor beta chains drawn from one sample of a study of blood T cell repertoires in COVID-19. Data came from immunoSEQ multiplex PCR; TCRdb stores just in-frame clones and leaves some out. The repertoire includes about 200,000 clones, just under 90% of them detected once, and roughly 4% sits in the top ten. Material: PBMCs or T cells enriched from blood (not recorded which). These receptors were taken from a woman younger than 45 with acute COVID-19. CDR3s include the opening cysteine and the closing phenylalanine or tryptophan. A D gene is named only where the DNA matches it firmly. The size entry is marked missing in some rows and otherwise reads once, few, many or a size class.

DNA | CDR3 | V | length | D | size | J
TGTGCCAGCAGCAAAATTTACTCGGCAGGGGGCTACACTGAAGCTTTCTTT | CASSKIYSAGGYTEAFF | TRBV21-1 | 17 | - | - | TRBJ1-1
TGTGCCAGTAGTATAGGACAGTATAGCACAGATACGCAGTATTTT | CASSIGQYSTDTQYF | TRBV19 | 15 | - | - | TRBJ2-3
TGTGCCAGCAGTTTGTTAGGGACAGGGGGCTCACCCCTCCACTTT | CASSLLGTGGSPLHF | TRBV28 | 15 | TRBD1 | few | TRBJ1-6
TGTGCCAGCAGGACTCCGGGACAGGGGTCCTACGAGCAGTACTTC | CASRTPGQGSYEQYF | TRBV2 | 15 | TRBD1 | - | TRBJ2-7
TGTGCCTGGAGTGCCCCCTCAGACAGGGTGGACAATGGCTACACCTTC | CAWSAPSDRVDNGYTF | TRBV30 | 16 | TRBD1 | many | TRBJ1-2
TGTGCCATCAGTGAGCCCGGTAGCAATCAGCCCCAGCATTTT | CAISEPGSNQPQHF | TRBV10-3 | 14 | - | - | TRBJ1-5
TGTGCCAGCAGCTTACGGCCCCTCGGAGGGGGGGCGTCCTACGAGCAGTACTTC | CASSLRPLGGGASYEQYF | TRBV7-2 | 18 | - | - | TRBJ2-7
TGTGCCAGCAGCCCCTCGCCAGGGGGCCACATTCAGTACTTC | CASSPSPGGHIQYF | TRBV25-1 | 14 | TRBD1 | - | TRBJ2-4
TGTGCCTGGAGTGTAGGCGGGGGGGCGTACGAGCAGTACTTC | CAWSVGGGAYEQYF | TRBV30 | 14 | TRBD2 | - | TRBJ2-7
TGTGCCATCAGTGAGGCAGGGGTAGGTGGCTACACCTTC | CAISEAGVGGYTF | TRBV10-3 | 13 | - | - | TRBJ1-2
TGTGCCAGCAGTAAATGGGACAGGGGGAACACTGAAGCTTTCTTT | CASSKWDRGNTEAFF | TRBV6-5 | 15 | TRBD1 | - | TRBJ1-1
TGTGCCAGCAGTGAAGGGGTCGGGAATTCACCCCTCCACTTT | CASSEGVGNSPLHF | TRBV2 | 14 | - | - | TRBJ1-6
TGTGCCACCAGCAAGACAGGGATCTACGAGCAGTACTTC | CATSKTGIYEQYF | TRBV15 | 13 | TRBD1 | - | TRBJ2-7
TGTGCCAGCAGCTACGAGGGACTAGCTTATGATACGCAGTATTTT | CASSYEGLAYDTQYF | TRBV11-2 | 15 | TRBD2 | - | TRBJ2-3
TGTGCCAGCAGTTTACTCCGGGGCTCCTACGAGCAGTACTTC | CASSLLRGSYEQYF | TRBV27 | 14 | - | - | TRBJ2-7
TGTGCCAGCAGCCATCAGCTACAGGGGAACTATGGCTACACCTTC | CASSHQLQGNYGYTF | TRBV3-1/TRBV3-2 | 15 | TRBD1 | - | TRBJ1-2
TGTGCCAGCAGTTCCCCCGGGAGAACTAATTCACCCCTCCACTTT | CASSSPGRTNSPLHF | TRBV25-1 | 15 | - | - | TRBJ1-6
TGCAGCGCCTACCCTGGGACAGGATCCTACGAGCAGTACTTC | CSAYPGTGSYEQYF | TRBV29-1 | 14 | TRBD1 | - | TRBJ2-7
TGCGCCAGCAGCATCCGACAGGCGGCACAGAATGAAAAACTGTTTTTT | CASSIRQAAQNEKLFF | TRBV5-1 | 16 | - | - | TRBJ1-4
TGTGCCAGTAGTCAGGGGGCTTATACTGAAGCTTTCTTT | CASSQGAYTEAFF | TRBV19 | 13 | TRBD1 | - | TRBJ1-1
TGCGCCAGCAGTTACCTAGCGGGGGACGCCGGGGAGCTGTTTTTT | CASSYLAGDAGELFF | TRBV5-1 | 15 | TRBD2 | - | TRBJ2-2
TGCGCCAGCAGCCGATCCACTAGCGGGGGGTACACAGATACGCAGTATTTT | CASSRSTSGGYTDTQYF | TRBV4-1 | 17 | TRBD2 | - | TRBJ2-3
TGTGCCAGCACGACGGCAGGGGCGGGAAACACCATATATTTT | CASTTAGAGNTIYF | TRBV6-6 | 14 | - | - | TRBJ1-3
TGTGCCAGTAGTATTCTTAGCGGGGGACCCTACAATGAGCAGTTCTTC | CASSILSGGPYNEQFF | TRBV19 | 16 | TRBD2 | - | TRBJ2-1
TGTGCCATCCAGCGGGGGGATAACACCGGGGAGCTGTTTTTT | CAIQRGDNTGELFF | TRBV10-3 | 14 | TRBD2 | - | TRBJ2-2
TGTGCCAGCAGTTCCCGACAGGGCAATCAGCCCCAGCATTTT | CASSSRQGNQPQHF | TRBV28 | 14 | - | - | TRBJ1-5
TGTGCCAGCAGCTCACAAACAGGGGGTAGGGCCACAGATACGCAGTATTTT | CASSSQTGGRATDTQYF | TRBV5-5 | 17 | TRBD1 | few | TRBJ2-3
TGTGCCATCAGTGAAGAGGTCGGGTCAATTAGGTCTGGAAACACCATATATTTT | CAISEEVGSIRSGNTIYF | TRBV10-3 | 18 | - | - | TRBJ1-3
TGCGCCAGCAGCGGGGGACTAGCGGGGTACCAAGAGACCCAGTACTTC | CASSGGLAGYQETQYF | TRBV5-1 | 16 | TRBD2 | - | TRBJ2-5
TGTGCCAGTAGCGACAGGAACGAGCAGTACTTC | CASSDRNEQYF | TRBV19 | 11 | - | once | TRBJ2-7
TGTGCCAGCAGCTTATTTGGTAGTTCCATCGAGCAGTTCTTC | CASSLFGSSIEQFF | TRBV11-2 | 14 | - | - | TRBJ2-1
TGTGCCAGCAATGGACAGAGCTCCTACAATGAGCAGTTCTTC | CASNGQSSYNEQFF | TRBV2 | 14 | - | - | TRBJ2-1
TGTGCCAGCAGCACAATACAGGACACTGAAGCTTTCTTT | CASSTIQDTEAFF | TRBV13 | 13 | - | once | TRBJ1-1
TGTGCCAGCAGCTCTCCTCTCCAGAGGCTGTTCTTC | CASSSPLQRLFF | TRBV11-2 | 12 | - | - | TRBJ2-1
TGTGCCTGGAGGACACAGGGGAATCAGCCCCAGCATTTT | CAWRTQGNQPQHF | TRBV30 | 13 | TRBD1 | - | TRBJ1-5
TGTGCCAGCAGCATGGACAGGGTTTCAAGTAGCTCCTATAATTCACCCCTCCACTTT | CASSMDRVSSSSYNSPLHF | TRBV2 | 19 | TRBD1 | - | TRBJ1-6
TGCAGCGTTGAAGGGACTAGCGGGATAACTAGCACAGATACGCAGTATTTT | CSVEGTSGITSTDTQYF | TRBV29-1 | 17 | TRBD2 | - | TRBJ2-3
TGTGCCAGCAGCCCGACCCGGGCCGGGTTGGGGCTAAAACTGTTTTTT | CASSPTRAGLGLKLFF | TRBV7-9 | 16 | - | - | TRBJ1-4
TGTGCCAGTAGTATAGCTGGGGCAGGGCCATTGGAGCTGTTTTTT | CASSIAGAGPLELFF | TRBV19 | 15 | - | few | TRBJ2-2
TGTGCCAGCCTACAGGGGGCGATCCCTGAAGCTTTCTTT | CASLQGAIPEAFF | TRBV2 | 13 | TRBD1 | - | TRBJ1-1
TGCAGTGCTAGTGATGGGGGCTTAGGGGGAAACACCATATATTTT | CSASDGGLGGNTIYF | TRBV20-1 | 15 | - | - | TRBJ1-3
TGTGCCAGCAGCTTGCGGGGAACGTTGGCTGGAAACACCATATATTTT | CASSLRGTLAGNTIYF | TRBV5-6 | 16 | - | - | TRBJ1-3
TGTGCCAGCAGCCAAGGTCGAGACTACGAGCAGTACTTC | CASSQGRDYEQYF | TRBV4-2 | 13 | - | - | TRBJ2-7